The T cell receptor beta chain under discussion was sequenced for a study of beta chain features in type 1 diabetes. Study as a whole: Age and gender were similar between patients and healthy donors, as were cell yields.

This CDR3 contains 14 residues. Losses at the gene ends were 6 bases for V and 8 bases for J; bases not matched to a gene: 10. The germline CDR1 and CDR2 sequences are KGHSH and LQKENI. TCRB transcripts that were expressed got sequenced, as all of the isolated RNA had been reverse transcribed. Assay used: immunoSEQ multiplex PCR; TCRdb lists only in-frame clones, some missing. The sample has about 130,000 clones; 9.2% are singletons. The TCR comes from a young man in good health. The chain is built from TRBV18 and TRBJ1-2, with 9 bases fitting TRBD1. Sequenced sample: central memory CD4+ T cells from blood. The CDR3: CASSEQGALQGYTF. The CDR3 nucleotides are TGTGCCAGCTCTGAACAGGGGGCATTACAGGGCTACACCTTC.